The following is a T cell receptor beta chain sequence with its context. The antigen is undetermined. V lost 6 bases to trimming and J lost 4 bases; unmatched junction nucleotides: 8. There are 15 residues in the CDR3. CDR1 is SNHLY and CDR2 is FYNNEI in the germline V gene. The PCR employed 60 Vbeta primers together with 13 Jbeta primers. Data came from immunoSEQ multiplex PCR; TCRdb stores just in-frame clones and leaves some out. The sample lists under 140,000 clones, around 85% occurring once. This sample is drawn from a study of cytomegalovirus exposure and HLA in healthy donors. Overall study results and limits: An analysis that was carried out later associated 15,000 to 20,000 TCR beta sequences with HLA alleles at 0.05 false discovery rate. Sequencing likely produced, as an artifact, a cluster of highly shared sequence variants. Upon later analysis, TCR association rates were observed to vary by HLA locus, being highest for DRB1 and lowest for HLA-C.

This sequence originates from a man aged 25-45 years in good health and CMV-seropositive. Sequenced sample: PBMCs. The rearrangement joins TRBV2 to TRBJ2-3; 9 bases are shared with TRBD1. CDR3 coding DNA: TGTGCCAGCAGCCAGGGGACAGGGATCCCAGATACGCAGTATTTT. This translates into CASSQGTGIPDTQYF.